What follows are 12 T cell receptor beta chains derived from one specimen sequenced in a study of long-term antiretroviral therapy in people with HIV. The libraries were made with immunoSEQ v3.0 at survey level. The assay was immunoSEQ multiplex PCR, and TCRdb's table has in-frame clones only and misses some. In the table there are around 12,000 clones, roughly 80% of which are singletons. The sequencing used unsorted PBMCs, collected 1.2 years after starting antiretroviral therapy. The source is a man aged 40-50 years with HIV.

This chain joins TRBV19 and TRBJ1-3; D is unresolved. This CDR3 is built from 15 residues. In germline, CDR1 is LNHDA, CDR2 SQIVND (reference sequence). Trimming took off 5 bases at V and 0 bases at J, with 11 bases between the two ends. The CDR3: CASSGGSHSGNTIYF. For the CDR3, the DNA is TGTGCCAGTAGTGGAGGGTCCCACTCTGGAAACACCATATATTTT.

This clone came up once. This chain links TRBV6-1 with TRBJ1-2; 8 bases are a match to TRBD1. CDR3 length: 15 residues. V dropped 1 base and J dropped 6; count of bases not matched to a gene: 7. Germline V gene sequence: CDR1 MNHNS, CDR2 SASEGT. The DNA of the CDR3 is TGTGCCAGCAGTGAAGGACCGACAGGGGCGGATGGCTACACCTTC. Amino acid sequence: CASSEGPTGADGYTF.

In nucleotides, the CDR3 is TGCGCCAGCAGCCAAGGCCCCAGATTGAACACTGAAGCTTTCTTT. Residues: CASSQGPRLNTEAFF. The chain has TRBV4-1 and TRBJ1-1; D not resolved. The CDR3 has 15 residues. V lost 1 base and J 0 bases, leaving 9 bases between the germline ends. Germline V lookup: CDR1 MGHRA, CDR2 YSYEKL.

This clone was counted only a few times. V gene TRBV7-8 combines with J gene TRBJ1-6, with 11 bases aligning to TRBD1. The length of the CDR3 is 15 residues. Germline loops: CDR1 SGHVS, CDR2 FQNEAQ. Unmatched junction bases numbered 2, after V lost 0 bases and J lost 10 bases. CDR3 loop: CASSLADRGHSPLHF. CDR3 bases: TGTGCCAGCAGCTTAGCGGACAGGGGGCACTCACCCCTCCACTTT. The complete variable domain, with remaining parts taken from reference TRBV7-8 and TRBJ1-6, reads GAGVSQSPRYKVAKRGQDVALRCDPISGHVSLFWYQQALGQGPEFLTYFQNEAQLDKSGLPSDRFFAERPEGSVSTLKIQRTQQEDSAVYLCASSLADRGHSPLHFGNGTRLTVT.

The chain joins TRBV30 to TRBJ1-1; 7 positions match TRBD1. V dropped 1 base and J dropped 3; count of bases not matched to a gene: 5. Per germline, CDR1 GTSNPN and CDR2 SVGIG (reference sequence). This CDR3 region has 14 residues. The CDR3 bases are TGTGCCTGGAGTGAAACAGGGGCGGACACTGAAGCTTTCTTT. Translating it yields CAWSETGADTEAFF.

DNA of the CDR3: TGTGCCAGCAGCGCCGGGACAAAGAATCAGCCCCAGCATTTT. Translating gives CASSAGTKNQPQHF. V is TRBV5-6 and J is TRBJ1-5, with D maybe TRBD1 (6 bases). Trimming took off 4 bases at V and 4 bases at J, with 12 bases between the two ends. This CDR3 is 14 amino acids long. Germline V CDR1 and CDR2: SGHDT, YYEEEE.

The genes are TRBV5-1 and TRBJ2-5; tentative D call: TRBD1 (5 bases). CDR3 length: 15 residues. Germline V gene lookup returns CDR1 SGHRS and CDR2 YFSETQ. Deletions cut 2 bases from V and 1 base from J, with 12 bases between. Here the CDR3 reads CASSLRRQIQETQYF. The CDR3 nucleotides read TGCGCCAGCAGCTTAAGAAGACAGATCCAAGAGACCCAGTACTTC.

The rearrangement links TRBV6-1 to TRBJ2-3, with TRBD2 identical over 8 bases. The CDR3 is made up of 17 amino acids. With V trimmed by 3 bases and J by 2 bases, 10 bases remained unmatched. Germline CDR1 reads MNHNS; CDR2 reads SASEGT. The CDR3 region is CASSDRFAGGDTDTQYF. The CDR3 DNA reads as TGTGCCAGCAGTGATCGTTTCGCGGGGGGAGACACAGATACGCAGTATTTT.

The gene calls are TRBV27 and TRBJ2-7, with 9 bases aligning to TRBD1. Germline V lookup: CDR1 MNHEY, CDR2 SMNVEV (reference sequence). The CDR3 is 15 residues long. V was pared by 6 bases and J by 3 bases, with 9 bases of the junction left unmatched. CDR3 DNA: TGTGCCAGCAGCCTCGGGACAGGGCTGGGCTACGAGCAGTACTTC. It is translated as CASSLGTGLGYEQYF.

The chain employs TRBV28 and TRBJ1-1, with D maybe TRBD1 (5 bases). Germline V gene sequence: CDR1 MDHEN, CDR2 SYDVKM. The CDR3 length is 14 residues. The germline V and J ends were trimmed by 8 bases and 0 bases, with 13 bases remaining between them. CDR3 sequence: CASGTASMNTEAFF. CDR3 DNA: TGTGCCAGCGGGACCGCATCCATGAACACTGAAGCTTTCTTT. Variable domain in full (rest from reference TRBV28 and TRBJ1-1): DVKVTQSSRYLVKRTGEKVFLECVQDMDHENMFWYRQDPGLGLRLIYFSYDVKMKEKGDIPEGYSVSREKKERFSLILESASTNQTSMYLCASGTASMNTEAFFGQGTRLTVV.

This clone was counted only a few times. The V and J genes are TRBV18 and TRBJ1-2; D is perhaps TRBD1 (6 bases). The CDR3 is 13 amino acids. From germline, CDR1 is KGHSH and CDR2 LQKENI. The V end was cut by 2 bases, the J end by 8 bases, with 12 bases between. CDR3 coding DNA: TGTGCCAGCTCACCAACAGGGTATGAAGGCTACACCTTC. This sequence encodes CASSPTGYEGYTF.

This CDR3 reads CASSLGVSHSDTQYF. In DNA form, the CDR3 reads TGTGCCAGCAGCTTAGGGGTCTCGCACTCAGATACGCAGTATTTT. The chain combines TRBV7-9 with TRBJ2-3; D gene unclear. Germline V gene sequence: CDR1 SEHNR, CDR2 FQNEAQ (reference sequence). This CDR3 spans 15 amino acids. The V end was cut by 1 base, the J end by 4 bases, with 12 bases between.